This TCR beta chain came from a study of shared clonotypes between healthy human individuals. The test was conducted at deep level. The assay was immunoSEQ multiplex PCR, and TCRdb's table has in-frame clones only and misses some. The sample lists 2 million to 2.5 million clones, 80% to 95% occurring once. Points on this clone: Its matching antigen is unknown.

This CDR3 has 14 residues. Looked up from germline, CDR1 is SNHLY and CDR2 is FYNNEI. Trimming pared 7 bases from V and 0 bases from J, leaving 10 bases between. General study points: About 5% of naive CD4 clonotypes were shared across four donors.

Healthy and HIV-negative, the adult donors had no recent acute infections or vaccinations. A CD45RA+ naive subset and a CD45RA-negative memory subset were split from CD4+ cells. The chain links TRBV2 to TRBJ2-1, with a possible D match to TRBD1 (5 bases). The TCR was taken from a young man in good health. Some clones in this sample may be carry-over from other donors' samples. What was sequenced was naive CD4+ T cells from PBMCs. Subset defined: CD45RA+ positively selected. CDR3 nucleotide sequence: TGTGCCAGCACCGGTGACAGCTCCTACAATGAGCAGTTCTTC. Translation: CASTGDSSYNEQFF.